The 14 T cell receptor beta chains presented below share a single source sample, sequenced in a study of siplizumab effects on memory and regulatory T cells. The table came from immunoSEQ multiplex PCR; TCRdb's copy has only in-frame clones and leaves some out. The data contain about 100,000 clones, 90% to 95% of them singletons. Sequencing input: CD4+ T cells sorted from blood. The origin of the receptors is a human donor in good health.

The chain employs TRBV19 and TRBJ2-3; D is possibly TRBD2 (7 bases). Germline-derived CDR1 and CDR2 are LNHDA and SQIVND (reference sequence). CDR3 length equals 16 residues. Trimming stripped 3 bases from V and 4 bases from J, with 17 bases between. Here the CDR3 reads CASSIQGGGSSDTQYF. CDR3 sequence (DNA): TGTGCCAGTAGTATCCAAGGGGGGGGCAGTTCAGATACGCAGTATTTT.

V usage is TRBV27 and J usage is TRBJ1-6; D is perhaps TRBD1 (5 bases). The length of the CDR3 is 16 residues. The ends were cut back, 2 bases at V and 9 bases at J, with 17 bases in the middle. The V gene's germline CDR1 is MNHEY and CDR2 SMNVEV (reference sequence). The CDR3 DNA reads as TGTGCCAGCAGTTTAATCATGGGGGATTCAAGTTCACCCCTCCACTTT. This codes for CASSLIMGDSSSPLHF.

The chain has TRBV6-5 and TRBJ1-3; D is possibly TRBD1 (5 bases). The V gene lost 5 bases and the J gene lost 7 bases, with 9 bases spanning the gap. Germline V gene sequence: CDR1 MNHEY, CDR2 SVGAGI. This CDR3 contains 12 residues. Written as DNA, the CDR3 is TGTGCCAGCAGTCCCCGGGGGAACACCATATATTTT. Its protein is CASSPRGNTIYF.

This chain links TRBV5-1 with TRBJ2-1; possibly TRBD2 for D (6 bases). From germline, CDR1 is SGHRS and CDR2 YFSETQ. Trimming removed 2 bases at V and 4 bases at J, with 13 bases between. The CDR3 loop spans 15 amino acids. CDR3 coding DNA: TGCGCCAGCAGCTTTCCGAGACTAGGGTACAATGAGCAGTTCTTC. It encodes CASSFPRLGYNEQFF.

Remarks on this clone: Mismatch with germline at one junction end may stem from a read error. The chain has TRBV14 and TRBJ1-2; D not certain. There are 13 residues in the CDR3. CDR1 SGHDN and CDR2 FVKESK come from the germline V gene. CDR3 amino acids: CASSQVGGGGYAF. For the CDR3, the DNA is TGTGCCAGCAGCCAAGTTGGAGGAGGAGGCTACGCCTTC.

DNA of the CDR3: TGTGCCAGCAGCTCGGAACCTCCTTATCAGCCCCAGCATTTT. This encodes CASSSEPPYQPQHF. The chain links TRBV28 to TRBJ1-5; D gene ambiguous. Germline V gives CDR1 MDHEN, CDR2 SYDVKM. The V end lost 6 bases, the J end lost 5 bases, and 14 bases lay between the germline ends. The CDR3 sequence is 14 residues long.

This chain links TRBV5-1 with TRBJ2-7; D is unclear. The CDR3 runs 12 residues. V was shortened by 2 bases and J by 1 base, with 4 bases between the two germline ends. Germline CDR1 is SGHRS and CDR2 is YFSETQ. CDR3 in DNA: TGCGCCAGCAGCTTATCATCCTACGAGCAGTACTTC. It translates to CASSLSSYEQYF.

DNA of the CDR3: TGTGCCTGGAGTACTGACATGAACACTGAAGCTTTCTTT. Its protein product is CAWSTDMNTEAFF. This chain links TRBV30 with TRBJ1-1, with unresolved D. This CDR3 region has 13 residues. V was cut by 2 bases and J by 0 bases, with 7 bases left in between. Looked up from germline, CDR1 is GTSNPN and CDR2 is SVGIG (reference sequence).

The chain uses TRBV29-1 and TRBJ2-7, with 12 bases fitting TRBD2. In germline, CDR1 is SQVTM, CDR2 ANQGSEA. V shed 4 bases, J shed 6 bases, and the junction held 4 bases outside the gene matches. The CDR3 has 13 residues. CDR3 in DNA: TGCAGCGTTGGAGAGACTAGCGGGAGCGAGCAGTACTTC. It codes for CSVGETSGSEQYF.

This sequence joins TRBV5-1 and TRBJ2-6; no firm D call. The CDR3 has 14 residues. In germline, CDR1 is SGHRS, CDR2 YFSETQ. The ends were cut back, 7 bases at V and 0 bases at J, with 8 bases in the middle. The CDR3 DNA reads TGCGCCAGCCAACTGGCCTCTGGGGCCAACGTCCTGACTTTC. Translating it yields CASQLASGANVLTF.

The CDR3 nucleotides are TGTGCCAGCAGCTTGGTGGGGAGCACAGATACGCAGTATTTT. Its protein is CASSLVGSTDTQYF. The chain uses TRBV5-4 and TRBJ2-3, with unresolved D. The CDR3 is 14 amino acids. V shed 0 bases and J shed 0 bases, with 5 bases lying between them. From germline, CDR1 is SGHNT and CDR2 YYREEE (reference sequence).

This chain uses TRBV28 with TRBJ2-1; D is perhaps TRBD1 (5 bases). Germline V gene lookup returns CDR1 MDHEN and CDR2 SYDVKM. V dropped 7 bases and J dropped 1 base, with 11 bases sitting between them. This CDR3 spans 14 amino acids. The CDR3 coding sequence is TGTGCCAGCATTATGGACACATCCTACAATGAGCAGTTCTTC. Protein: CASIMDTSYNEQFF. Using reference TRBV28 and TRBJ2-1 for the parts outside the CDR3, the full variable domain is DVKVTQSSRYLVKRTGEKVFLECVQDMDHENMFWYRQDPGLGLRLIYFSYDVKMKEKGDIPEGYSVSREKKERFSLILESASTNQTSMYLCASIMDTSYNEQFFGPGTRLTVL.

The V gene is TRBV5-1, the J gene TRBJ1-5, with 10 bases that match TRBD1. Germline V gene sequence: CDR1 SGHRS, CDR2 YFSETQ. The CDR3 is 19 amino acids. The V gene end was trimmed by 3 bases and the J gene end by 0 bases; junction bases not matched to a gene: 12. The CDR3 nucleotides are TGCGCCAGCAGCTCCGAAAAGCCGGGACAGGGGTATAGCAATCAGCCCCAGCATTTT. Translating it yields CASSSEKPGQGYSNQPQHF.

This clone was detected only once. The chain uses TRBV21-1 and TRBJ2-1; the table's D call, TRBD1, was not checked against the DNA. TRBV21-1 has pseudogene status. The CDR3 has 19 residues. The CDR3 spells CASSKITGSSQTKYNEQFF. CDR3 nucleotide sequence: TGTGCCAGCAGCAAAATCACAGGGAGTAGCCAGACGAAGTACAATGAGCAGTTCTTC.